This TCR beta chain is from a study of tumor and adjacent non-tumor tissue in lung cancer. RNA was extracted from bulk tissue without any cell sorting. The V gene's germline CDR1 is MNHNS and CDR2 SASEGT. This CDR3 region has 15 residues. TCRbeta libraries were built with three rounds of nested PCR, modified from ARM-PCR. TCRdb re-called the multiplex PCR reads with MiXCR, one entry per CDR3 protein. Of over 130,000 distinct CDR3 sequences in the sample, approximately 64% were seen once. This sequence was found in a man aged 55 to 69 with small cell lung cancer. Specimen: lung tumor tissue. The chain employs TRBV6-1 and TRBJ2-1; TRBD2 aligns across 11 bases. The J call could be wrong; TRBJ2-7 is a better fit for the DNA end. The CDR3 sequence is CASRLPLAGGAEQYF. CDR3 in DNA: TGTGCCAGCAGGCTCCCCTTAGCGGGAGGGGCTGAGCAGTACTTC.